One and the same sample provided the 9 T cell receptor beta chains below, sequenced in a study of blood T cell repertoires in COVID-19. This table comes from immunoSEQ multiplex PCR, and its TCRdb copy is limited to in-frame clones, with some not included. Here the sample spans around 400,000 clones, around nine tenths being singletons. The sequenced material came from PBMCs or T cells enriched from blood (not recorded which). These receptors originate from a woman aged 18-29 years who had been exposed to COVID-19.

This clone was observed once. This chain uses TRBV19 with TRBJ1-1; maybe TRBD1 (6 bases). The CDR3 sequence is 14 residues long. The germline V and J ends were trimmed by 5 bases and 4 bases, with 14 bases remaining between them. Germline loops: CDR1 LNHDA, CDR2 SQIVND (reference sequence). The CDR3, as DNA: TGTGCCAGTAGTCTTAGTATCAGGGGCACTGAAGCTTTCTTT. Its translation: CASSLSIRGTEAFF.

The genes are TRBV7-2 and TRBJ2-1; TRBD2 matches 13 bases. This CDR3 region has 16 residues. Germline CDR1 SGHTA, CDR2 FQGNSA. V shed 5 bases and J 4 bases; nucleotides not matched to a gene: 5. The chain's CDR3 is CASSTSGGAVYNEQFF. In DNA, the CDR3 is TGTGCCAGCAGCACTAGCGGGGGGGCCGTTTACAATGAGCAGTTCTTC.

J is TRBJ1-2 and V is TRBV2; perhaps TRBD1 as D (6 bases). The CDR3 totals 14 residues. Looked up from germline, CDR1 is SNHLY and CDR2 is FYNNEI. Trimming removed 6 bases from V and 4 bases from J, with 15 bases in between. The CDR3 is CASSPGGAGYGYTF. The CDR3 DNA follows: TGTGCCAGCAGCCCGGGGGGGGCAGGCTATGGCTACACCTTC. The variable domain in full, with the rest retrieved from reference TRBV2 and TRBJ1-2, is EPEVTQTPSHQVTQMGQEVILRCVPISNHLYFYWYRQILGQKVEFLVSFYNNEISEKSEIFDDQFSVERPDGSNFTLKIRSTKLEDSAMYFCASSPGGAGYGYTFGSGTRLTVV.

As DNA, the CDR3 is TGTGCCAGCAGCCAAGGAGGGGTCGGCTACACCTTC. It specifies CASSQGGVGYTF. J is TRBJ1-2 and V is TRBV7-9, with D possibly being TRBD1 (5 bases). Trimming removed 5 bases at V and 8 bases at J, with 12 bases between. From germline, CDR1 is SEHNR and CDR2 FQNEAQ (reference sequence). CDR3 length: 12 residues. Variable domain in full (rest from reference TRBV7-9 and TRBJ1-2): DTGVSQNPRHKITKRGQNVTFRCDPISEHNRLYWYRQTLGQGPEFLTYFQNEAQLEKSRLLSDRFSAERPKGSFSTLEIQRTEQGDSAMYLCASSQGGVGYTFGSGTRLTVV.

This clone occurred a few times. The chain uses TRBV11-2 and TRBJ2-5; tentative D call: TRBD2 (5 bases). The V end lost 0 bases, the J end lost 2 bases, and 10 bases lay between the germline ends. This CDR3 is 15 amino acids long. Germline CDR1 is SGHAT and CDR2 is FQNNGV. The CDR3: CASSLDAGMQETQYF. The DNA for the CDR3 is TGTGCCAGCAGCTTAGACGCCGGGATGCAAGAGACCCAGTACTTC.

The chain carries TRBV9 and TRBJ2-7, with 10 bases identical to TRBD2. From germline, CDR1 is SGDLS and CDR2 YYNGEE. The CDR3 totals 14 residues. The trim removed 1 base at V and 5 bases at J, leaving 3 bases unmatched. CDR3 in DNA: TGTGCCAGCAGCGTACTAGCGGGAGTGAACGAGCAGTACTTC. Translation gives CASSVLAGVNEQYF.

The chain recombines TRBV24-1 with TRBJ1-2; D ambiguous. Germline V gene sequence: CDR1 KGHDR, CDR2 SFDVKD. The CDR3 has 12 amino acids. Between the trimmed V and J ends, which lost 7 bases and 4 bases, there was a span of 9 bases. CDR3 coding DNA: TGTGCCACCAGCAGTCCCATCTATGGCTACACCTTC. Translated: CATSSPIYGYTF.

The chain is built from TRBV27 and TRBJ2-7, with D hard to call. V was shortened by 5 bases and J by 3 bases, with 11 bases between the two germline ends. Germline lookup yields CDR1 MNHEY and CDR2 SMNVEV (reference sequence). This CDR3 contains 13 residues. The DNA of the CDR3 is TGTGCCAGCAGTATCGGTTATTTCTACGAGCAGTACTTC. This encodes CASSIGYFYEQYF.

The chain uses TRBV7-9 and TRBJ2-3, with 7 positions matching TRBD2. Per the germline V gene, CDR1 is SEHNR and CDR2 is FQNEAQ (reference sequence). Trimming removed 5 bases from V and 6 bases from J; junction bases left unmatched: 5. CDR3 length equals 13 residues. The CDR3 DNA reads TGTGCCAGCAGCGGACTAGAAAGGGATACGCAGTATTTT. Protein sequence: CASSGLERDTQYF.